This T cell receptor (beta chain) was recovered during a study of T-cell memory formation after mild COVID-19. Study as a whole: Clusters of TCRs were largely donor specific.

CDR3 length equals 15 residues. Trimming stripped 2 bases from V and 2 bases from J, with 11 bases between. Per the germline V gene, CDR1 is MDHEN and CDR2 is SYDVKM. TCRdb itself ran the 5' RACE reads through MiXCR, one entry per CDR3 protein. Of roughly 160,000 distinct CDR3 sequences listed, 10% to 15% are singletons. This receptor was taken from a man in his late teens or twenties who had mild COVID-19 (a few samples of this study predate the infection). Cell type and time point are not known. The sequencing input was PBMCs or a T cell subset sorted from them (not recorded which). The V call is TRBV28, the J call TRBJ2-3; D may match TRBD1 or TRBD2 (5 bases each). CDR3 bases: TGTGCCAGCAGTTTACGGGACGGGTACACAGATACGCAGTATTTT. Amino acid sequence: CASSLRDGYTDTQYF.